Shown below are 4 T cell receptor beta chains from a single sample sequenced in a study of blood T cell repertoires in COVID-19. Clones were read by immunoSEQ multiplex PCR, and TCRdb kept only the in-frame ones, dropping some. The sample lists about 130,000 clones, just under 85% occurring once. Sequencing was performed on peripheral blood. The receptors derive from a woman older than 75 with acute or convalescent COVID-19.

This chain uses TRBV10-2 with TRBJ2-3; D possibly corresponds to TRBD2 (6 bases). Germline V CDR1 and CDR2: WSHSY, SAAADI. Trimming took off 6 bases at V and 2 bases at J, with 12 bases between the two ends. This CDR3 region has 14 residues. CDR3 sequence reads: CASSGGVVTDTQYF. The CDR3 DNA is TGCGCCAGCAGCGGGGGAGTAGTCACAGATACGCAGTATTTT.

As regards this clone: Different DNA sequences within this sample yield the same CDR3. This chain connects TRBV18 to TRBJ1-5, with D unclear. The V and J ends lost 3 bases and 3 bases respectively, with 9 bases between them. CDR3 length: 14 residues. CDR1 KGHSH and CDR2 LQKENI come from the germline V gene. This CDR3 is CASSPTESNQPQHF. The CDR3 DNA sequence: TGTGCCAGCTCACCGACGGAGTCCAATCAGCCCCAGCATTTT. The whole variable domain, remainder taken from reference TRBV18 and TRBJ1-5, is NAGVMQNPRHLVRRRGQEARLRCSPMKGHSHVYWYRQLPEEGLKFMVYLQKENIIDESGMPKERFSAEFPKEGPSILRIQQVVRGDSAAYFCASSPTESNQPQHFGDGTRLSIL.

The V and J genes are TRBV7-3 and TRBJ1-2; 8 nucleotides agree with TRBD1. This CDR3 has 13 amino acids. Germline-derived CDR1 and CDR2 are SGHTA and FQGTGA. V was pared by 4 bases and J by 6 bases, with 4 bases of the junction left unmatched. The CDR3 DNA reads TGTGCCAGCAGCTCAGCGACAGGGGATGGCTACACCTTC. Protein: CASSSATGDGYTF.

The V and J genes are TRBV4-1 and TRBJ2-3; TRBD1 agrees at 10 bases. The germline CDR1 and CDR2 sequences are MGHRA and YSYEKL. The length of the CDR3 is 16 residues. V shed 4 bases, J shed 4 bases, and the junction held 8 bases outside the gene matches. For the CDR3, the DNA is TGCGCCAGCAGCCGGACAGGGGGTATCCTGCCAGATACGCAGTATTTT. It yields the protein CASSRTGGILPDTQYF.